Following are 23 T cell receptor beta chains from one sample sequenced in a study of cytomegalovirus exposure and HLA in healthy donors. Vbeta (60) and Jbeta (13) primers were used in the PCR. TCRdb's copy holds only in-frame clones and misses some; the assay was immunoSEQ multiplex PCR. This table holds 150,000 to 200,000 clones, around 67% found once. The sequencing sample was made of PBMCs. These receptors originate from a young woman in good health and CMV-seropositive.

V gene TRBV7-2 combines with J gene TRBJ1-1; 7 positions match TRBD1. The CDR3 spans 16 residues. Germline CDR1 reads SGHTA; CDR2 reads FQGNSA. V shed 0 bases and J 5 bases; nucleotides not matched to a gene: 9. DNA for the CDR3: TGTGCCAGCAGCTTAGCAAGGGCCAGGGGGGAAACTGAAGCTTTCTTT. This codes for CASSLARARGETEAFF.

V is TRBV27 and J is TRBJ1-2; D not certain. CDR1 and CDR2 from the germline V gene are MNHEY and SMNVEV (reference sequence). The CDR3 has 15 residues. Trimming took off 2 bases at V and 2 bases at J, with 12 bases between the two ends. The CDR3 DNA reads as TGTGCCAGCAGTTTAACCAGGACGGGGAACTATGGCTACACCTTC. Protein product: CASSLTRTGNYGYTF.

The J gene is TRBJ2-2, the V gene TRBV5-1; 7 bases agree with TRBD1. CDR3 length equals 19 residues. V gave up 4 bases and J gave up 0 bases; unmatched junction bases: 15. The germline gives CDR1 SGHRS, CDR2 YFSETQ. The CDR3 loop reads CASSPTGTAYVSNTGELFF. The CDR3 bases are TGCGCCAGCAGCCCCACCGGGACAGCGTACGTATCGAACACCGGGGAGCTGTTTTTT.

The chain is built from TRBV5-1 and TRBJ1-4, with 7 bases that match TRBD1. In germline, CDR1 is SGHRS, CDR2 YFSETQ. The CDR3 runs to 14 residues. V lost 4 bases to trimming and J lost 2 bases; unmatched junction nucleotides: 2. The CDR3 DNA sequence: TGCGCCAGCAGCAAGGGACAGACTAATGAAAAACTGTTTTTT. This translates into CASSKGQTNEKLFF.

The chain is built from TRBV4-1 and TRBJ1-5, with D unclear. In germline, CDR1 is MGHRA, CDR2 YSYEKL. V gave up 4 bases and J gave up 0 bases, with 22 bases separating them. The CDR3 extends over 19 amino acids. CDR3 protein: CASSPRAVAGKYSNQPQHF. CDR3 DNA: TGCGCCAGCAGCCCCCGCGCGGTAGCGGGAAAATATAGCAATCAGCCCCAGCATTTT.

The chain has TRBV9 and TRBJ2-4, with D hard to call. V was shortened by 4 bases and J by 13 bases, with 12 bases between the two germline ends. The V gene's germline CDR1 is SGDLS and CDR2 YYNGEE. The CDR3 is made up of 11 amino acids. CDR3 sequence reads: CASSIYLRQYF. The CDR3 DNA is TGTGCCAGCAGCATTTACCTCAGACAGTACTTC.

This rearrangement joins TRBV27 to TRBJ2-2; D might be TRBD2 (5 bases). In germline, CDR1 is MNHEY, CDR2 SMNVEV (reference sequence). The CDR3 spans 15 residues. Trimming left V 7 bases short and J 0 bases short, with 12 bases between. The CDR3 loop reads CASTLGGSNTGELFF. CDR3 bases: TGTGCCAGCACCCTTGGAGGTTCGAACACCGGGGAGCTGTTTTTT.

The J gene is TRBJ2-3, the V gene TRBV19, with a weak D call TRBD2 (6 bases). Germline lookup yields CDR1 LNHDA and CDR2 SQIVND (reference sequence). CDR3 length: 14 residues. V lost 10 bases, J lost 4 bases, and 18 bases lay in between. The CDR3 nucleotides read TGTGCCACTACCCTGACGGGAGCGGCAGATACGCAGTATTTT. Translation: CATTLTGAADTQYF.

V and J are TRBV9 and TRBJ1-1, with 8 bases matching TRBD1. Germline V gene data show CDR1 as SGDLS and CDR2 as YYNGEE. The CDR3 sequence is 14 residues long. V lost 0 bases to trimming and J lost 4 bases; unmatched junction nucleotides: 2. CDR3: CASSVAGGGTEAFF. The CDR3, as DNA: TGTGCCAGCAGCGTAGCAGGGGGCGGCACTGAAGCTTTCTTT.

This rearrangement joins TRBV6-6 to TRBJ2-7; 7 nucleotides align to TRBD2. The V gene end was trimmed by 5 bases and the J gene end by 5 bases; junction bases not matched to a gene: 6. Germline CDR1 and CDR2: MNHNY and SVGAGI (reference sequence). This CDR3 is 13 amino acids long. CDR3 residues: CASSNLGGNEQYF. CDR3 coding DNA: TGTGCCAGCAGTAACCTGGGGGGGAACGAGCAGTACTTC.

The rearrangement uses TRBV7-2 and TRBJ1-2; maybe TRBD1 (6 bases). The CDR3 contains 14 residues. The germline gives CDR1 SGHTA, CDR2 FQGNSA. Trimming cost V 1 base and J 4 bases, with 10 bases left between them. CDR3: CASSLERGSYGYTF. CDR3 coding DNA: TGTGCCAGCAGCTTAGAAAGGGGGTCCTATGGCTACACCTTC.

This clone has only a few counts. This chain joins TRBV6-5 and TRBJ1-4; no reliable D call. The germline V and J ends were trimmed by 2 bases and 4 bases, with 11 bases remaining between them. Germline V gene lookup returns CDR1 MNHEY and CDR2 SVGAGI. The CDR3 is 15 residues long. CDR3 amino acids: CASSYGGGGNEKLFF. The DNA for the CDR3 is TGTGCCAGCAGTTACGGTGGCGGAGGTAATGAAAAACTGTTTTTT.

This clone has a single count. V is TRBV11-1 and J is TRBJ1-2; tentatively, D is TRBD1 (5 bases). CDR3 length: 14 residues. The germline gives CDR1 SGHAT, CDR2 FQDESV (reference sequence). V was shortened by 4 bases and J by 5 bases, with 14 bases between the two germline ends. CDR3 sequence (DNA): TGTGCCAGCAGCTATACCTCAGGGAATTATGGCTACACCTTC. Residues: CASSYTSGNYGYTF.

The genes are TRBV9 and TRBJ2-7; TRBD1 might be the D (6 bases). Germline V gives CDR1 SGDLS, CDR2 YYNGEE. This CDR3 spans 14 amino acids. V was cut by 0 bases and J by 2 bases, with 9 bases left in between. The CDR3 DNA is TGTGCCAGCAGCGTAGGAGCAGGGGCCTACGAGCAGTACTTC. As protein: CASSVGAGAYEQYF.

The V call is TRBV7-2, the J call TRBJ1-1, with 10 bases aligning to TRBD1. This CDR3 is built from 15 residues. Germline CDR1 is SGHTA and CDR2 is FQGNSA. The J segment lost 10 bases and the V segment lost 4 bases, leaving 12 bases of the junction unmatched. The CDR3 is CASSSPDRGKVGAFF. The CDR3 nucleotides read TGTGCCAGCAGCTCGCCGGACAGGGGGAAGGTTGGAGCTTTCTTT.

The chain recombines TRBV28 with TRBJ1-1; D is perhaps TRBD1 (5 bases). This CDR3 comprises 13 residues. Trimming took off 6 bases at V and 0 bases at J, with 8 bases between the two ends. The germline CDR1 and CDR2 sequences are MDHEN and SYDVKM. CDR3 DNA sequence: TGTGCCAGCAGACCGACAGTGAACACTGAAGCTTTCTTT. Translating it yields CASRPTVNTEAFF.

V is TRBV9 and J is TRBJ2-4, with 8 bases fitting TRBD1. With 4 bases clipped from V and 6 bases from J, the junction kept 21 bases outside the gene matches. Per the germline V gene, CDR1 is SGDLS and CDR2 is YYNGEE. CDR3 length: 19 residues. The DNA for the CDR3 is TGTGCCAGCAGCCCCTTAACAGGGGGTTTGGGGGGAGGCACAAACATTCAGTACTTC. It specifies CASSPLTGGLGGGTNIQYF.

J is TRBJ1-2 and V is TRBV9; tentative D call: TRBD1 (6 bases). The germline V and J ends were trimmed by 2 bases and 0 bases, with 8 bases remaining between them. In germline, CDR1 is SGDLS, CDR2 YYNGEE. The CDR3 totals 14 residues. Written as DNA, the CDR3 is TGTGCCAGCAGCGTGGACAGCTCTAACTATGGCTACACCTTC. Amino acid sequence: CASSVDSSNYGYTF.

A single count supports this clone. The chain has TRBV5-1 and TRBJ1-1, with 8 bases that match TRBD1. Germline V gene lookup returns CDR1 SGHRS and CDR2 YFSETQ. V was clipped by 7 bases and J by 2 bases; unmatched bases: 10. This CDR3 comprises 15 residues. The DNA of the CDR3 is TGCGCCAGCGGACCCGGGACAGGTGACAACACTGAAGCTTTCTTT. The encoded protein is CASGPGTGDNTEAFF.

This chain connects TRBV21-1 to TRBJ1-1. TRBV21-1 is a listed pseudogene. The CDR3 runs to 10 residues. CDR3 protein: CASSTFEAFF. CDR3 DNA: TGTGCCAGCAGCACTTTTGAAGCTTTCTTT.

The gene calls are TRBV19 and TRBJ2-3, with TRBD2 identical over 7 bases. Trimming took 7 bases from V and 8 from J; bases not matched to a gene: 6. The length of the CDR3 is 12 residues. In germline, CDR1 is LNHDA, CDR2 SQIVND (reference sequence). The CDR3 loop reads CASIPPGGTQYF. CDR3 DNA: TGTGCCAGTATCCCCCCGGGAGGTACGCAGTATTTT.

This chain uses TRBV29-1 with TRBJ2-2; no clear D gene. In germline, CDR1 is SQVTM, CDR2 ANQGSEA. The V and J ends lost 2 bases and 1 base respectively, with 5 bases between them. There are 13 residues in the CDR3. The CDR3 protein is CSVESVNTGELFF. In DNA form, the CDR3 reads TGCAGCGTTGAATCAGTGAACACCGGGGAGCTGTTTTTT.

This clone was recorded a few times. The CDR3 loop reads CASSIGTGFGTEAFF. Here the CDR3 DNA reads TGTGCCAGTAGTATTGGGACAGGGTTTGGCACTGAAGCTTTCTTT. The rearrangement joins TRBV19 to TRBJ1-1; TRBD1 matches 9 bases. The CDR3 has 15 amino acids. The junction had 6 bases not matched to a gene; V was cut back by 3 bases and J by 4 bases. CDR1 LNHDA and CDR2 SQIVND come from the germline V gene (reference sequence).